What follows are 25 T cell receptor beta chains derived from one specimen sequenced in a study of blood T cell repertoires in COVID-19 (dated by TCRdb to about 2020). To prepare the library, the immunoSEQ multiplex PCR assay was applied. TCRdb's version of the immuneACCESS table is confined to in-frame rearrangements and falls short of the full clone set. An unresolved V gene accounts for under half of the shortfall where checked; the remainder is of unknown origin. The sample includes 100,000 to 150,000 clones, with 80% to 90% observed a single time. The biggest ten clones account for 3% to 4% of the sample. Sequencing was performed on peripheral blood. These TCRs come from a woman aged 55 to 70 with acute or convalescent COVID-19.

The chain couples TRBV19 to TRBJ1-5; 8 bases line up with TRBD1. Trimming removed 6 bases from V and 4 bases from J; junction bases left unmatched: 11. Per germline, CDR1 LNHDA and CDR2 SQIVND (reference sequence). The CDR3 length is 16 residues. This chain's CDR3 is CASSAYGQGVNQPQHF. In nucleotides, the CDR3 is TGTGCCAGTAGCGCCTACGGACAGGGAGTGAATCAGCCCCAGCATTTT.

CDR3 sequence: CASSLLMTSGRNEQFF. The CDR3 DNA is TGTGCCAGCAGTTTATTGATGACTAGCGGGAGGAATGAGCAGTTCTTC. This chain links TRBV27 with TRBJ2-1, with 13 positions matching TRBD2. With 1 base clipped from V and 7 bases from J, the junction kept 4 bases outside the gene matches. The CDR3 is 16 residues long. The germline gives CDR1 MNHEY, CDR2 SMNVEV (reference sequence).

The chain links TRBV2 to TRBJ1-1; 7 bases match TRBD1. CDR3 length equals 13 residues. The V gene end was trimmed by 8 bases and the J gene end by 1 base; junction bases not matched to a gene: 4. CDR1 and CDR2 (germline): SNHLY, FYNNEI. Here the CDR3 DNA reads TGTGCCAGCGGGGACAGTCCGAACACTGAAGCTTTCTTT. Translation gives CASGDSPNTEAFF.

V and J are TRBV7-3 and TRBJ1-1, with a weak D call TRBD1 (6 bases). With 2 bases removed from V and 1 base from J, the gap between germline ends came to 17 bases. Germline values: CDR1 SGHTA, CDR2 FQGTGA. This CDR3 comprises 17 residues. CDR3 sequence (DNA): TGTGCCAGCAGCTTAGGGGGACACTCAAGGGGGAACACTGAAGCTTTCTTT. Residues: CASSLGGHSRGNTEAFF.

The CDR3 DNA is TGTGCCAGCAGCCAAGATCCGGGGGGGACCGGGGAGCTGTTTTTT. Its protein product is CASSQDPGGTGELFF. The chain carries TRBV3-1 (or the pseudogene TRBV3-2) and TRBJ2-2, with 8 bases fitting TRBD2. The germline V gene encodes CDR1 LGHDT and CDR2 YNNKEL (reference sequence). The CDR3 has 15 amino acids. The V gene end was trimmed by 0 bases and the J gene end by 5 bases; junction bases not matched to a gene: 2.

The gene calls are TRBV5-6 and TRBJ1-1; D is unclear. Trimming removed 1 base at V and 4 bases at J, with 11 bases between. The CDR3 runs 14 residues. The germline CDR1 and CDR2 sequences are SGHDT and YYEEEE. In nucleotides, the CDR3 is TGTGCCAGCAGCTTGTCCGGAATAGCCACTGAAGCTTTCTTT. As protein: CASSLSGIATEAFF.

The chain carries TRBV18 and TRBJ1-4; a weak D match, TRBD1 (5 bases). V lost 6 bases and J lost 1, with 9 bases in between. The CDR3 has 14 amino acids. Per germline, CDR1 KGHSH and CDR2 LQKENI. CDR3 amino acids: CASSRQQTNEKLFF. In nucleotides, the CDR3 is TGTGCCAGCTCTAGACAGCAAACTAATGAAAAACTGTTTTTT.

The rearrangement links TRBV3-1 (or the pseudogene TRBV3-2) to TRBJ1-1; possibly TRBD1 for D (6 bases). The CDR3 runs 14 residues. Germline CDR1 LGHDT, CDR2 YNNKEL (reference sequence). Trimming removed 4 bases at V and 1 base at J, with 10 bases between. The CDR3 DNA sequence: TGTGCCAGCAGCCTCACAGGGACGAACACTGAAGCTTTCTTT. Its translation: CASSLTGTNTEAFF.

The CDR3 nucleotides read TGTGCCAGCAGTTTAGTTACTGATACGCAGTATTTT. Amino acids: CASSLVTDTQYF. The gene calls are TRBV12-3 or TRBV12-4 and TRBJ2-3; D call uncertain. The CDR3 covers 12 residues. The V gene lost 1 base and the J gene lost 6 bases, with 5 bases spanning the gap.

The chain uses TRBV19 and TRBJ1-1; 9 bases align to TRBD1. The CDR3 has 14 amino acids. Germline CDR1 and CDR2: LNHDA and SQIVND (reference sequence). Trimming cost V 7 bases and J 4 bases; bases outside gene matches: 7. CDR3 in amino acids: CASNPGTGTTEAFF. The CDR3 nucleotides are TGTGCCAGTAATCCAGGGACAGGGACCACTGAAGCTTTCTTT.

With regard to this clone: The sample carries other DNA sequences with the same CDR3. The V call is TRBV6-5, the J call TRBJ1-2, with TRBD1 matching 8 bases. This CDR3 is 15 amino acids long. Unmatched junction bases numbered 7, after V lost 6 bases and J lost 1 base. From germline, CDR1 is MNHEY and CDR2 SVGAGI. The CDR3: CASRGQGAGNYGYTF. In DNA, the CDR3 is TGTGCCAGCAGAGGGCAGGGGGCGGGTAACTATGGCTACACCTTC.

The CDR3, as DNA: TGTGCCAGCAGTTCAGGGTTGGGCACTGAAGCTTTCTTT. Translating gives CASSSGLGTEAFF. V and J are TRBV12-3 or TRBV12-4 and TRBJ1-1; a weak D match, TRBD1 (5 bases). V lost 4 bases and J 4 bases, leaving 10 bases between the germline ends. There are 13 residues in the CDR3.

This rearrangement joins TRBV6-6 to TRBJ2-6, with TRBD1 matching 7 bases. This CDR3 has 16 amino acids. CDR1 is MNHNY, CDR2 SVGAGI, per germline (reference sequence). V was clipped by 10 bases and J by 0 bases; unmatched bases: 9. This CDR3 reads CATRGQANSGANVLTF. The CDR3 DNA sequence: TGTGCCACGCGAGGACAGGCTAACTCTGGGGCCAACGTCCTGACTTTC.

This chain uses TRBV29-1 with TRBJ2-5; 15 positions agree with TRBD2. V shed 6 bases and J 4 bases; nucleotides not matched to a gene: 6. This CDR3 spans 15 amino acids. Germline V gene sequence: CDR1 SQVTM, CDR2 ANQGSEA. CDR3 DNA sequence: TGCAGCGTCCAGGGGGGACTAGCGGGAGGAGAGACCCAGTACTTC. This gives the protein CSVQGGLAGGETQYF.

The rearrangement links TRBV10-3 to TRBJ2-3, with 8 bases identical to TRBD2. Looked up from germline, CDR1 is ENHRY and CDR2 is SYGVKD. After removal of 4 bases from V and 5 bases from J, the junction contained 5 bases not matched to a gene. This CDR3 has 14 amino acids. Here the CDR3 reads CAISAGRAGDTQYF. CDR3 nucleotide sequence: TGTGCCATCAGTGCCGGGAGGGCGGGAGATACGCAGTATTTT.

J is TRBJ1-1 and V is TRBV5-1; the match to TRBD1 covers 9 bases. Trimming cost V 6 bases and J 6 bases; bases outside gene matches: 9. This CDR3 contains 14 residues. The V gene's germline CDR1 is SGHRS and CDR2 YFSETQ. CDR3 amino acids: CASKVRQGVSEAFF. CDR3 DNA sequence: TGCGCCAGCAAGGTTAGACAGGGGGTCTCTGAAGCTTTCTTT.

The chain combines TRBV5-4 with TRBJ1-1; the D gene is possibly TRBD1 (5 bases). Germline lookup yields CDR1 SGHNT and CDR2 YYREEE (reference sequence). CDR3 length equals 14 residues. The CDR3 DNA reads TGTTCAACAGCGGGAAGGGTGGGGGACACTGAAGCTTTCTTT. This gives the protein CSTAGRVGDTEAFF.

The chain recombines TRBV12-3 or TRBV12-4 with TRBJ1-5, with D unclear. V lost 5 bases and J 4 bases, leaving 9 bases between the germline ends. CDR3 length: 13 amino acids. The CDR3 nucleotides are TGTGCCAGCAGTGCCCGAGCTAATCAGCCCCAGCATTTT. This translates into CASSARANQPQHF.

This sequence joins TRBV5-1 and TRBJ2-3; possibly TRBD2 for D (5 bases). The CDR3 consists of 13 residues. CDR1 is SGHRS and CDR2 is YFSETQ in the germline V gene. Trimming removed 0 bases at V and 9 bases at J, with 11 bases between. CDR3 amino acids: CASSLGTTGTQYF. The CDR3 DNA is TGCGCCAGCAGCTTGGGGACGACGGGGACGCAGTATTTT.

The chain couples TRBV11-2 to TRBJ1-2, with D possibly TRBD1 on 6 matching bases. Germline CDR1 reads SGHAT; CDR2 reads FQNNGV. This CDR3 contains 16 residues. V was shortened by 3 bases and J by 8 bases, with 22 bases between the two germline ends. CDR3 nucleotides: TGTGCCAGCAGCTTCGCCGGTGGGGGGGCTGTGATCGGCTACACCTTC. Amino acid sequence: CASSFAGGGAVIGYTF.

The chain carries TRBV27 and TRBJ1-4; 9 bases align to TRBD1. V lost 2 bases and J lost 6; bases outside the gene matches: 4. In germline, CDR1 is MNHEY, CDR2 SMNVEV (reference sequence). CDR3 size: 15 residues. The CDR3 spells CASSLTGTGYEKLFF. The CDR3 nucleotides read TGTGCCAGCAGTTTAACAGGGACAGGGTATGAAAAACTGTTTTTT. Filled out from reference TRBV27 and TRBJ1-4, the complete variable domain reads EAQVTQNPRYLITVTGKKLTVTCSQNMNHEYMSWYRQDPGLGLRQIYYSMNVEVTDKGDVPEGYKVSRKEKRNFPLILESPSPNQTSLYFCASSLTGTGYEKLFFGSGTQLSVL.

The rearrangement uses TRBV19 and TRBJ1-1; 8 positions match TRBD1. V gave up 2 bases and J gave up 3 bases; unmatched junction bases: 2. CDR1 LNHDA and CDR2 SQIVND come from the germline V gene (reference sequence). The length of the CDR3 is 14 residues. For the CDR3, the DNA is TGTGCCAGTAGTATACAGGGGGCGCACACTGAAGCTTTCTTT. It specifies CASSIQGAHTEAFF.

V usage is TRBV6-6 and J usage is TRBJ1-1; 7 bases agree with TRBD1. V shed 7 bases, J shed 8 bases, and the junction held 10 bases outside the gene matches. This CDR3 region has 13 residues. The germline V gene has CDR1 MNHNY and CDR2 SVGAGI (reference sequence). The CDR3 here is CASTGTVDEEAFF. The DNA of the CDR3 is TGTGCCAGCACAGGGACAGTTGATGAAGAAGCTTTCTTT.

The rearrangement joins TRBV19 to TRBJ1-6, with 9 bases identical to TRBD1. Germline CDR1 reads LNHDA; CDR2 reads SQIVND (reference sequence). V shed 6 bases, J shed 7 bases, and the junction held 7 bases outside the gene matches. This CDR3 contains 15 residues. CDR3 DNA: TGTGCCAGTAGATCAAGACAGGGGGAAAATTCACCCCTCCACTTT. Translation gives CASRSRQGENSPLHF.

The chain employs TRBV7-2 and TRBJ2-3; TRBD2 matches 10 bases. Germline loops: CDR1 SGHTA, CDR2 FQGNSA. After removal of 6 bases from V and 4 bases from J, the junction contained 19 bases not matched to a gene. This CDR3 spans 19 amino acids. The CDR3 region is CASRDASGSPRAWADTQYF. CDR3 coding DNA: TGTGCCAGCAGGGACGCTAGCGGGAGCCCCCGCGCGTGGGCAGATACGCAGTATTTT.